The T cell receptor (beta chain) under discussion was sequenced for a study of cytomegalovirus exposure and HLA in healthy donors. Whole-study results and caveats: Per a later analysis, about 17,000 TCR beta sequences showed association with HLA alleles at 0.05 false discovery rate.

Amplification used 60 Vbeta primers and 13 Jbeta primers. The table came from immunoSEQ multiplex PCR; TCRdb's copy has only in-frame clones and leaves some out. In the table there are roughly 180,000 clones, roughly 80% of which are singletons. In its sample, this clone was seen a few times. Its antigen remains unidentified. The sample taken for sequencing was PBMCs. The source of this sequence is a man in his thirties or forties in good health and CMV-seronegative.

In DNA, the CDR3 is TGTGCCAGCAGCCCCGGGACTAGCGGGGGGGAAGAGACCCAGTACTTC. Translated, it gives CASSPGTSGGEETQYF. The chain uses TRBV9 and TRBJ2-5, with 16 bases that match TRBD2. Trimming at V came to 4 bases and at J to 3 bases, leaving 3 bases not matched to a gene. CDR3 length: 16 residues. Germline V gene sequence: CDR1 SGDLS, CDR2 YYNGEE.